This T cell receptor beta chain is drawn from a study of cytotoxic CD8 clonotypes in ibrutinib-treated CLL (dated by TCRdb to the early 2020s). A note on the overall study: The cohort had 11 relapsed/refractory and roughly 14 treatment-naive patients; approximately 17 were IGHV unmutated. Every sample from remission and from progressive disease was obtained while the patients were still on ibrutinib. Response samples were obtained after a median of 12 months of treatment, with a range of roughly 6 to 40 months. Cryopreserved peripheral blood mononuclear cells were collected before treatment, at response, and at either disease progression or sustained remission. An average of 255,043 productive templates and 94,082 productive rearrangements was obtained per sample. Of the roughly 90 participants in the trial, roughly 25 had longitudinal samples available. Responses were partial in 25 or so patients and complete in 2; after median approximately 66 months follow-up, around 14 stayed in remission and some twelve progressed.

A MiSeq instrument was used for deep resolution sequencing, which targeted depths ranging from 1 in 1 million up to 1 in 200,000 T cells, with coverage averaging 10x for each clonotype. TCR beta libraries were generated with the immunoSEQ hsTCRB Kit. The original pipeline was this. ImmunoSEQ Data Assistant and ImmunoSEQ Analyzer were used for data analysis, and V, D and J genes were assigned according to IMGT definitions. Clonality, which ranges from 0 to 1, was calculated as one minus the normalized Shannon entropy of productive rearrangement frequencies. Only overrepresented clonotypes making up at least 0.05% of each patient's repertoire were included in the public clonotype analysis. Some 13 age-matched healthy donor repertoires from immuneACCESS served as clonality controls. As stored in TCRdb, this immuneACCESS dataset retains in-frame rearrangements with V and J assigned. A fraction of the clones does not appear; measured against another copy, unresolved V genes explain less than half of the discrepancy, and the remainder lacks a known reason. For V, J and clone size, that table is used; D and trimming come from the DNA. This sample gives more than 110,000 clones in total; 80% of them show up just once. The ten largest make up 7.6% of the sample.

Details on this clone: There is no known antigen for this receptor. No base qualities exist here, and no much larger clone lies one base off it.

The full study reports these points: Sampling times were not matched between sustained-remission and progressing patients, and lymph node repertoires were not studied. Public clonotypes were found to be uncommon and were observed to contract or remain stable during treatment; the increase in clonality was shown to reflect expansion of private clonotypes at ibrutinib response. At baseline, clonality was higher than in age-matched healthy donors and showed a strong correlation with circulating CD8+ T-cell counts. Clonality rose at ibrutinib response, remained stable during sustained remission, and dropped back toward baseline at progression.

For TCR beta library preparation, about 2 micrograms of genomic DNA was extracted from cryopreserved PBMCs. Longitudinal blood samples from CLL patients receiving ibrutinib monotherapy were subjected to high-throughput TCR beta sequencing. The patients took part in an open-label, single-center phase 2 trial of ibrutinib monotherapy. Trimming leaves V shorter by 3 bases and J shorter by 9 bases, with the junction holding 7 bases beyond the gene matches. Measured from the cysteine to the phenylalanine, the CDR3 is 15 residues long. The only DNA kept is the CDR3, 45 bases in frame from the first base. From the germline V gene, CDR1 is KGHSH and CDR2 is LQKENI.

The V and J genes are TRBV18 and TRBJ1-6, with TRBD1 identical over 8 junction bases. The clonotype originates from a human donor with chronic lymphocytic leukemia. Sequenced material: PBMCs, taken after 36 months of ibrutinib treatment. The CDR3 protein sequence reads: CASSPGTGRGSPLHF. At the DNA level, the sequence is TGTGCCAGCTCACCGGGGACAGGCCGTGGTTCACCCCTCCACTTT.